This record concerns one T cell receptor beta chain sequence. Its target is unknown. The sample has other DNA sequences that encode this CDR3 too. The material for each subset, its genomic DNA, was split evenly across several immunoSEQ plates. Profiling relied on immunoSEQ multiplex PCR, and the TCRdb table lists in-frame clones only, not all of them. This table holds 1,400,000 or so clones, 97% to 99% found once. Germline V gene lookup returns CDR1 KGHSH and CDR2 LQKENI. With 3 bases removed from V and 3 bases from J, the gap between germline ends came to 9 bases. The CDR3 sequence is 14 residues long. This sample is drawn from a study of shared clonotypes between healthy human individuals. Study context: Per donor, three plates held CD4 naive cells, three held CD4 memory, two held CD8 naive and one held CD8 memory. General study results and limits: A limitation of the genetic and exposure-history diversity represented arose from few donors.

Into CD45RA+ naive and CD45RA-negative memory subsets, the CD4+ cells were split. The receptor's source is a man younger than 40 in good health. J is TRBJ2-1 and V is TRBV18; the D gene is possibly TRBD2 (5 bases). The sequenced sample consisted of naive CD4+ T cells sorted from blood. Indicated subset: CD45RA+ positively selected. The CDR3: CASSPLAGYNEQFF. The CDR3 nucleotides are TGTGCCAGCTCACCCCTAGCCGGCTACAATGAGCAGTTCTTC.